This T cell receptor beta chain was sequenced during a study of OX40 agonist ivuxolimab in advanced cancers. On the study more broadly: The patients' treatment was ivuxolimab, an agonistic anti-OX40 (CD134) antibody. Patients received ivuxolimab, an intravenous treatment, every 2 weeks at 0.01 to 10 mg/kg. Study-level findings and limits: Low clonal expansion, among the lowest seen, marked partial responders at 0.1-3.0 mg/kg.

Method: immunoSEQ multiplex PCR; TCRdb's copy keeps in-frame clones and lacks some. The repertoire has about 110,000 clones, over 75% of them found once; the top ten carry 0.48%. Notes on this clone: Its antigen remains unknown.

With baseline, cycle 4 day 1, and cycle 7 day 1 as timepoints, blood was sampled. V lost 3 bases to trimming and J lost 8 bases, with 19 bases between them. This CDR3 contains 15 residues. Germline values: CDR1 MNHEY, CDR2 SVGAGI. The receptor was isolated from an adult with an advanced solid tumor such as melanoma, head and neck, liver or kidney cancer. J is TRBJ1-2 and V is TRBV6-5; D is unresolved. The sample consisted of CD4+ or CD8+ T cells sorted from blood, taken in a trial of the OX40 agonist ivuxolimab. The CDR3 sequence is CASSYLDLGGRGYTF. Written as DNA, the CDR3 is TGTGCCAGCAGTTATCTCGACCTTGGAGGCCGCGGCTACACCTTC.